These 16 T cell receptor beta chains share one sample of origin, sequenced in a study of kidney transplant recipient with SARS-CoV-2 infection. In TCRdb, the reads were re-called with MiXCR into one record per CDR3 protein. The sample consists of roughly 230,000 distinct CDR3 sequences, roughly 26% of them appearing once. This sample comprised a blood sample, obtained at baseline and on day 111 from a kidney transplant recipient. The receptor set was obtained from a young adult male patient who had COVID-19 and was a kidney transplant recipient. Some T cells may possibly be graft donor cells.

This clonotype was seen repeatedly, ten times or more. V and J are TRBV7-9 and TRBJ1-5; TRBD1 might be the D (6 bases). The germline CDR1 and CDR2 sequences are SEHNR and FQNEAQ (reference sequence). The CDR3 runs 14 residues. Trimming took 5 bases from V and 7 from J, leaving 15 bases between them. The CDR3 DNA is TGTGCCAGCAGCCCAGACAGGATCAGGCAGCCCCAGCATTTT. It translates to CASSPDRIRQPQHF.

This clonotype was detected ten times or more. The V gene is TRBV3-1, the J gene TRBJ1-3; unclear D gene. From germline, CDR1 is LGHDT and CDR2 YNNKEL (reference sequence). The CDR3 runs to 18 residues. Trimming shortened V by 5 bases and J by 5 bases, and 25 bases separated the two germline ends. This CDR3 reads CASSSVRSHLHARNTIYF. CDR3 DNA sequence: TGTGCCAGCAGCTCTGTGAGATCCCATTTACACGCACGAAACACCATATATTTT. The complete variable domain, with remaining parts taken from reference TRBV3-1 and TRBJ1-3, reads DTAVSQTPKYLVTQMGNDKSIKCEQNLGHDTMYWYKQDSKKFLKIMFSYNNKELIINETVPNRFSPKSPDKAHLNLHINSLELGDSAVYFCASSSVRSHLHARNTIYFGEGSWLTVV.

This clonotype was counted only a few times. With a much larger clone just one base away, this may be a read error. The DNA of the CDR3 is TGTGCCAGCAGTCTCTTGTCAGCGGGAGAAGAGACCCAGTACTTC. It is translated as CASSLLSAGEETQYF. The chain carries TRBV12-3 or TRBV12-4 and TRBJ2-5, with 8 bases identical to TRBD2. J gave up 3 bases and V 5 bases, and 8 bases lay outside the gene matches. The length of the CDR3 is 15 residues.

Concerning this clonotype itself: This may come from a read error, since a much larger clone is one base off. The V call is TRBV27, the J call TRBJ1-1; D gene unclear. With 3 bases removed from V and 1 base from J, the gap between germline ends came to 18 bases. Per germline, CDR1 MNHEY and CDR2 SMNVEV (reference sequence). This CDR3 has 17 residues. CDR3 DNA sequence: TGTGCCAGCAGTTTGAGCCAGGAAGGCCTCCGGAACACTGAAGCTTTCTTT. It specifies CASSLSQEGLRNTEAFF.

This clonotype was picked up many times. The chain recombines TRBV20-1 with TRBJ1-2, with D perhaps matching TRBD1 (5 bases). This CDR3 comprises 15 residues. Trimming took 3 bases from V and 4 from J, leaving 18 bases between them. Germline lookup yields CDR1 DFQATT and CDR2 SNEGSKA (reference sequence). DNA of the CDR3: TGCAGTGCTAGGGGGGTAGGCGGGAATCTCTATGGCTACACCTTC. Its protein is CSARGVGGNLYGYTF.

This clonotype appeared a few times. The genes are TRBV18 and TRBJ2-1; 10 nucleotides align to TRBD2. The CDR3 runs to 17 residues. CDR1 and CDR2 (germline): KGHSH, LQKENI. The V gene end was trimmed by 5 bases and the J gene end by 8 bases; junction bases not matched to a gene: 15. CDR3 DNA: TGTGCCAGCTCAATCCTAGCGGGAGCCCTCACCCCAGATGAGCAGTTCTTC. Protein: CASSILAGALTPDEQFF.

Turning to this clonotype: Since a much larger clone is just one base distant, this may be a read error. V usage is TRBV5-4 and J usage is TRBJ2-1, with D perhaps matching TRBD1 (5 bases). The germline CDR1 and CDR2 sequences are SGHNT and YYREEE (reference sequence). The CDR3 is 16 amino acids. CDR3 sequence (DNA): TGTACCAGCAGCTTTGGGATAGGGGAAACCTACAATGAGCAGTTCTTC. Translated, it gives CTSSFGIGETYNEQFF.

On this clonotype: This clone may be a read error of a much larger clone one base away. V is TRBV5-6 and J is TRBJ2-5; D is perhaps TRBD1 or TRBD2 (5 bases each). The DNA matches TRBJ2-7 better at its end, which makes the J call doubtful. CDR1 and CDR2 from the germline V gene are SGHDT and YYEEEE. There are 13 residues in the CDR3. Here the CDR3 reads CASSSTGRCEQYF. The CDR3 DNA reads TGTGCCAGCAGCTCAACGGGACGCTGCGAGCAGTACTTC.

This clonotype has only one observation. A single base separates this from a much larger clone, so it may be a read error. The chain is built from TRBV28 and TRBJ1-4; tentative D call: TRBD1 (5 bases). There are 14 residues in the CDR3. Germline CDR1 is MDHEN and CDR2 is SYDVKM. V gave up 10 bases and J gave up 0 bases, with 12 bases separating them. In DNA form, the CDR3 reads TGTGCCAACAAGGGGCCAGCAACTAATGAAAAACTGTTTTTT. It encodes CANKGPATNEKLFF.

The chain joins TRBV5-1 to TRBJ2-1; D is undetermined. With 2 bases removed from V and 7 bases from J, the gap between germline ends came to 10 bases. This CDR3 is 13 amino acids long. The germline V gene encodes CDR1 SGHRS and CDR2 YFSETQ. The CDR3 DNA follows: TGCGCCAGCAGCTTTGGCCGCACGAATGAGCAGTTCTTC. It yields the protein CASSFGRTNEQFF.

This clonotype was recorded at least ten times. The chain carries TRBV20-1 and TRBJ1-4, with TRBD1 matching 7 bases. The trim removed 5 bases at V and 10 bases at J, leaving 10 bases unmatched. Germline loops: CDR1 DFQATT, CDR2 SNEGSKA (reference sequence). This CDR3 comprises 13 residues. Written as DNA, the CDR3 is TGCAGTGCTCTGAGACAGGGTTCTCGAAAACTGTTTTTT. This codes for CSALRQGSRKLFF.

There are many counts of this clonotype. J is TRBJ1-2 and V is TRBV12-3 or TRBV12-4; D ambiguous. The CDR3 sequence is 17 residues long. V was trimmed by 5 bases and J by 4 bases, leaving 23 bases between them. Here the CDR3 DNA reads TGTGCCAGCAGTAACACCAGCACAGCAGGAAAGACCTATGGCTACACCTTC. Translation gives CASSNTSTAGKTYGYTF.

This clonotype was counted many times. The chain joins TRBV9 to TRBJ1-1; 8 positions match TRBD1. This CDR3 has 15 residues. CDR1 SGDLS and CDR2 YYNGEE come from the germline V gene. V dropped 3 bases and J dropped 5; count of bases not matched to a gene: 9. The CDR3 coding sequence is TGTGCCAGCAGCGCCAGCGGGACAGGTATAACTGAAGCTTTCTTT. It specifies CASSASGTGITEAFF. The full variable domain, with the rest looked up from reference TRBV9 and TRBJ1-1, is DSGVTQTPKHLITATGQRVTLRCSPRSGDLSVYWYQQSLDQGLQFLIQYYNGEERAKGNILERFSAQQFPDLHSELNLSSLELGDSALYFCASSASGTGITEAFFGQGTRLTVV.

This clonotype showed up many times. This chain connects TRBV15 to TRBJ1-2; D uncertain. From germline, CDR1 is LNHNV and CDR2 YYDKDF (reference sequence). V was trimmed by 5 bases and J by 4 bases, leaving 23 bases between them. The CDR3 contains 17 residues. CDR3 protein: CATSAGLRCGKTYGYTF. CDR3 in DNA: TGTGCCACCAGCGCAGGATTAAGGTGTGGAAAGACCTATGGCTACACCTTC. The full variable domain, in which reference TRBV15 and TRBJ1-2 provide the parts outside the CDR3, is DAMVIQNPRYQVTQFGKPVTLSCSQTLNHNVMYWYQQKSSQAPKLLFHYYDKDFNNEADTPDNFQSRRPNTSFCFLDIRSPGLGDTAMYLCATSAGLRCGKTYGYTFGSGTRLTVV.

This clonotype was counted many times. V is TRBV5-1 and J is TRBJ2-2; D is ambiguous. Germline-derived CDR1 and CDR2 are SGHRS and YFSETQ. V was shortened by 4 bases and J by 1 base, with 5 bases between the two germline ends. The CDR3 is made up of 13 amino acids. The CDR3 loop is CASSVGNTGELFF. The CDR3 nucleotides are TGCGCCAGCAGCGTAGGGAACACCGGGGAGCTGTTTTTT.

About this clonotype: Possible read error: a much larger clone is one base away. The V call is TRBV5-6, the J call TRBJ2-7; no clear D gene. V was shortened by 0 bases and J by 6 bases, with 10 bases between the two germline ends. The germline gives CDR1 SGHDT, CDR2 YYEEEE. This CDR3 contains 13 residues. CDR3 amino acids: CASSLAGSFEQYF. The CDR3 DNA follows: TGTGCCAGCAGCTTGGCCGGGTCATTCGAGCAGTACTTC. The entire variable domain, with the rest obtained from reference TRBV5-6 and TRBJ2-7, is as follows: DAGVTQSPTHLIKTRGQQVTLRCSPKSGHDTVSWYQQALGQGPQFIFQYYEEEERQRGNFPDRFSGHQFPNYSSELNVNALLLGDSALYLCASSLAGSFEQYFGPGTRLTVT.